A single T cell receptor beta chain is shown here with its context. Antigen specificity is unknown. Caucasian adults living in Nashville, Tennessee, provided all samples. This sample was taken from a study of shared clonotypes between healthy human individuals. The study ran the assay at deep level. Each subset's genomic DNA was shared equally among a number of immunoSEQ plates. Method: immunoSEQ multiplex PCR; TCRdb's copy keeps in-frame clones and lacks some. The data contain over a million clones, around 82% of them singletons. The CDR3 runs to 14 residues. V shed 7 bases and J shed 4 bases, with 16 bases lying between them. CDR1 is MDHEN and CDR2 is SYDVKM in the germline V gene. Study outcomes and limitations: Non-shared clonotypes displayed generation probabilities falling below those of clonotypes present in all four donors.

The receptor's source is a man aged 18 to 30 in good health. Some clones in this sample may be carry-over from other donors' samples. Sample: memory CD4+ T cells from PBMCs. Subset indicated: CD45RA-negative fraction. The rearrangement uses TRBV28 and TRBJ1-2; D is undetermined. The CDR3 reads CASNSGSYSYGYTF. The CDR3 DNA sequence: TGTGCCAGCAATAGTGGGAGCTACTCCTATGGCTACACCTTC.